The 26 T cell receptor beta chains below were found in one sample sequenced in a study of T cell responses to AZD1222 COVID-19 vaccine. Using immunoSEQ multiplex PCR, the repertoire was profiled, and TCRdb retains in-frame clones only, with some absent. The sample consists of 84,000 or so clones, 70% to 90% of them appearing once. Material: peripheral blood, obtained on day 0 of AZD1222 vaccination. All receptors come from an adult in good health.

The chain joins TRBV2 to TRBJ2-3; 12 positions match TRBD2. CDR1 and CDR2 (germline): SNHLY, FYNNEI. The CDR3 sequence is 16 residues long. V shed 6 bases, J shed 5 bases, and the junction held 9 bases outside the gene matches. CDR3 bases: TGTGCCAGCAGCTCCCGGACTAGCGGGACGGGAGATACGCAGTATTTT. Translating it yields CASSSRTSGTGDTQYF.

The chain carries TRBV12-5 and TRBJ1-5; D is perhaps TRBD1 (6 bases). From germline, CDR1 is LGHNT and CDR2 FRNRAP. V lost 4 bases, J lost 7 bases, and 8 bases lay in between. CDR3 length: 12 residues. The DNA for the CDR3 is TGTGCTAGTGGTTCAGGGGTCCAGCCCCAGCATTTT. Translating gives CASGSGVQPQHF. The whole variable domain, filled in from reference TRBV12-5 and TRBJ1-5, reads DARVTQTPRHKVTEMGQEVTMRCQPILGHNTVFWYRQTMMQGLELLAYFRNRAPLDDSGMPKDRFSAEMPDATLATLKIQPSEPRDSAVYFCASGSGVQPQHFGDGTRLSIL.

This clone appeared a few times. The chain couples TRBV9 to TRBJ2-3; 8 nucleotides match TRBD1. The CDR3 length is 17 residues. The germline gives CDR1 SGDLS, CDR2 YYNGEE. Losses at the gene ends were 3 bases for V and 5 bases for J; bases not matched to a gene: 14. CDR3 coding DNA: TGTGCCAGCAGCGGCCGTCTCGGACAGGGCCGGAGAGATACGCAGTATTTT. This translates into CASSGRLGQGRRDTQYF.

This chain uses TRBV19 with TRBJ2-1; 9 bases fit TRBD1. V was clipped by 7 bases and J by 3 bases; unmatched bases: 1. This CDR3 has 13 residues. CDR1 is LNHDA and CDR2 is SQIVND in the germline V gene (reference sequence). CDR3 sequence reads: CASMGQGYNEQFF. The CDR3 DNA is TGTGCCAGTATGGGACAGGGCTACAATGAGCAGTTCTTC.

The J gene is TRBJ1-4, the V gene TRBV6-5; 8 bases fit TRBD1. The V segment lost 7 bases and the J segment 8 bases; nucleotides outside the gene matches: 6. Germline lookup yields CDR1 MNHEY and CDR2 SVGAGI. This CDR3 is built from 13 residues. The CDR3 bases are TGTGCCAGCATCAGGGGGCATGAGGAAAAACTGTTTTTT. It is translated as CASIRGHEEKLFF.

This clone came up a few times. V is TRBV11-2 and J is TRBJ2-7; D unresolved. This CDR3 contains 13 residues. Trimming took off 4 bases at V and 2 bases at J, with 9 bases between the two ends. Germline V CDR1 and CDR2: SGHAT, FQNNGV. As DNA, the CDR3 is TGTGCCAGCAGCTCCCTCGGACCCTACGAGCAGTACTTC. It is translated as CASSSLGPYEQYF.

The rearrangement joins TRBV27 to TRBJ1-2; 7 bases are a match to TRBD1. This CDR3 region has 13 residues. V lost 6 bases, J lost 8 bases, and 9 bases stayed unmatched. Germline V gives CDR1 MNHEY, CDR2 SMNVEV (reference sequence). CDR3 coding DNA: TGTGCCAGCAGCCTGACAGGGATAGAGGGCTACACCTTC. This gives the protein CASSLTGIEGYTF.

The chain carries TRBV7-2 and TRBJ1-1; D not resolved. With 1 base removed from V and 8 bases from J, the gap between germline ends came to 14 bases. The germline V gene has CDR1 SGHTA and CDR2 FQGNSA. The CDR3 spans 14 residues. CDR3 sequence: CASSLVHQSSEAFF. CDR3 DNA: TGTGCCAGCAGCTTAGTCCACCAGTCGTCCGAAGCTTTCTTT.

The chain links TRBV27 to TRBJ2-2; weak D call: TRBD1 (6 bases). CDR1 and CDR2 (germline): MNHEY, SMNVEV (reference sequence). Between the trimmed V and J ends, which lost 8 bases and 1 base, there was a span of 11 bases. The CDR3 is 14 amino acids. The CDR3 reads CASLSGQNTGELFF. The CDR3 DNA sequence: TGTGCCAGCCTCTCGGGACAGAACACCGGGGAGCTGTTTTTT.

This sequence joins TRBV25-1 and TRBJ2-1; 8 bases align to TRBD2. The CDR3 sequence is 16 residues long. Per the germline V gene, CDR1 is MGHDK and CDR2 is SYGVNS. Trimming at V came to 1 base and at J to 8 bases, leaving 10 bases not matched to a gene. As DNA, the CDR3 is TGTGCCAGCAGTGAATGGACTAGCCGTTTAGTCGATGAGCAGTTCTTC. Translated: CASSEWTSRLVDEQFF.

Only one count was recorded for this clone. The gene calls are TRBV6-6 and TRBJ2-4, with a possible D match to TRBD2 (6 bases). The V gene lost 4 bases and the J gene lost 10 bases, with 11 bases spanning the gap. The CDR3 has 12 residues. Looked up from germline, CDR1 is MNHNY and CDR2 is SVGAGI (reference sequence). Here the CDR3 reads CASSSGLPIQYF. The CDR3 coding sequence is TGTGCCAGCAGTTCGGGACTTCCTATTCAGTACTTC.

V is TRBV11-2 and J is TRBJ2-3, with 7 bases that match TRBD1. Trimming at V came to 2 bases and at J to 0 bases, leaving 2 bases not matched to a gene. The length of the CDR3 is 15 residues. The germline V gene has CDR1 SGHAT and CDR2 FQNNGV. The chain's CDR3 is CASSLRGRSTDTQYF. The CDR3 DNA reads TGTGCCAGCAGCTTAAGGGGGCGCAGCACAGATACGCAGTATTTT.

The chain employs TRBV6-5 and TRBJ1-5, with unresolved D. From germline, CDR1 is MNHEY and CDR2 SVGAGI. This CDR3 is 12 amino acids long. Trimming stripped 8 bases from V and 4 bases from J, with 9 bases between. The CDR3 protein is CASEGGNQPQHF. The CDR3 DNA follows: TGTGCCAGCGAAGGTGGGAATCAGCCCCAGCATTTT.

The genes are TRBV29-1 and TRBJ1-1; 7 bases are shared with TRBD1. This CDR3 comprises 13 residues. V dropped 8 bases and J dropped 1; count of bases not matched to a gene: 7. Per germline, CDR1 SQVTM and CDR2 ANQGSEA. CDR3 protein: CSFRTGTNTEAFF. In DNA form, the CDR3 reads TGCAGCTTTCGGACAGGTACGAACACTGAAGCTTTCTTT. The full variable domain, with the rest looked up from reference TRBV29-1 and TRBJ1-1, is SAVISQKPSRDICQRGTSLTIQCQVDSQVTMMFWYRQQPGQSLTLIATANQGSEATYESGFVIDKFPISRPNLTFSTLTVSNMSPEDSSIYLCSFRTGTNTEAFFGQGTRLTVV.

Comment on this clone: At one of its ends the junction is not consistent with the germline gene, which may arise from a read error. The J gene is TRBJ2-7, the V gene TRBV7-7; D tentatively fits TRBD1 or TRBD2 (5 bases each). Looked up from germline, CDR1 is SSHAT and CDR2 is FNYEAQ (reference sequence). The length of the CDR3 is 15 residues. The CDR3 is CASSPLGGTSYEQYF. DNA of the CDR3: TGTGCTAGCAGCCCTTTAGGTGGGACCTCCTACGAGCAGTACTTC.

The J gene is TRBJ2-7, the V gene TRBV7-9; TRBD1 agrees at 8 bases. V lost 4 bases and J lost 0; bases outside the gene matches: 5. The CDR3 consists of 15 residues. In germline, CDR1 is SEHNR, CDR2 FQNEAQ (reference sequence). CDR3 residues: CASSSGQGTSYEQYF. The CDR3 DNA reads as TGTGCCAGCAGCTCCGGACAGGGAACCTCCTACGAGCAGTACTTC.

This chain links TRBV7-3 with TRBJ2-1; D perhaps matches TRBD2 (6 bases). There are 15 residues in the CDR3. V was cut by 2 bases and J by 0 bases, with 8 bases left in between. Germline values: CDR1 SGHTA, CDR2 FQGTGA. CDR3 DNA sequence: TGTGCCAGCAGCTTAGCGGGGAACTCCTACAATGAGCAGTTCTTC. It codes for CASSLAGNSYNEQFF. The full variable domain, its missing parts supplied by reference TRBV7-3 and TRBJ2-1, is GAGVSQTPSNKVTEKGKYVELRCDPISGHTALYWYRQSLGQGPEFLIYFQGTGAADDSGLPNDRFFAVRPEGSVSTLKIQRTERGDSAVYLCASSLAGNSYNEQFFGPGTRLTVL.

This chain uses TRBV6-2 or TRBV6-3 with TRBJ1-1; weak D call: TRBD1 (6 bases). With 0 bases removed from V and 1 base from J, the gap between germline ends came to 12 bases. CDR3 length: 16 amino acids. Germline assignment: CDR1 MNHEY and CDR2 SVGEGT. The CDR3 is CASSYSRGRGNTEAFF. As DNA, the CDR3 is TGTGCCAGCAGTTACTCCAGGGGCCGAGGGAACACTGAAGCTTTCTTT.

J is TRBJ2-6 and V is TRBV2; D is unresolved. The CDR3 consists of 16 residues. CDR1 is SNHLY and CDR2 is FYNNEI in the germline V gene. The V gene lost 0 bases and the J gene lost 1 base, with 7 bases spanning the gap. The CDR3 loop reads CASSEAAWSGANVLTF. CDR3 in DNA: TGTGCCAGCAGTGAAGCGGCCTGGTCTGGGGCCAACGTCCTGACTTTC. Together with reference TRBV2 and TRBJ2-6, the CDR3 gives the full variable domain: EPEVTQTPSHQVTQMGQEVILRCVPISNHLYFYWYRQILGQKVEFLVSFYNNEISEKSEIFDDQFSVERPDGSNFTLKIRSTKLEDSAMYFCASSEAAWSGANVLTFGAGSRLTVL.

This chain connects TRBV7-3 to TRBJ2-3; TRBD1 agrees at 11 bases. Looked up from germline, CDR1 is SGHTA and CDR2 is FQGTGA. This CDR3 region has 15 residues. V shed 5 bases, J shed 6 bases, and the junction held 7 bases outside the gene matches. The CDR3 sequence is CASSPRDRGYDTQYF. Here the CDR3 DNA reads TGTGCCAGCAGCCCCCGGGACAGGGGGTATGATACGCAGTATTTT.

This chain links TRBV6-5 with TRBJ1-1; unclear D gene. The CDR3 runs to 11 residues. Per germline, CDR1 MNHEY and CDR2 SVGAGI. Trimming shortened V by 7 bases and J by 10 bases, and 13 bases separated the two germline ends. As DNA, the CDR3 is TGTGCCAGCATCCTGGAAGGGCGAGCTTTCTTT. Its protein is CASILEGRAFF.

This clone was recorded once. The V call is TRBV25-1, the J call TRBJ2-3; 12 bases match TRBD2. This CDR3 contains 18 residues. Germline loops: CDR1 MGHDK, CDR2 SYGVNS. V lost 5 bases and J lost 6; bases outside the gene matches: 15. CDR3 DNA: TGTGCCAGCAGTACCCGGTCTAGCGGGAGGGCCCCGACTGATACGCAGTATTTT. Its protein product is CASSTRSSGRAPTDTQYF.

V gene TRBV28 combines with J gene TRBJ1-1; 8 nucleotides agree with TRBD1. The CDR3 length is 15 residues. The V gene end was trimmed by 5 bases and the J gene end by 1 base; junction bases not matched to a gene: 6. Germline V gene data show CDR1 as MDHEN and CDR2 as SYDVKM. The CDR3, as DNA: TGTGCCAGCAGTCTAACAGGGGGAGCGAACACTGAAGCTTTCTTT. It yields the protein CASSLTGGANTEAFF.

CDR3 in amino acids: CASSPGGVGELFF. For the CDR3, the DNA is TGTGCCAGCAGCCCCGGGGGGGTCGGGGAGCTGTTTTTT. The genes are TRBV7-2 and TRBJ2-2; 8 nucleotides align to TRBD2. With 5 bases clipped from V and 7 bases from J, the junction kept 3 bases outside the gene matches. CDR1 SGHTA and CDR2 FQGNSA come from the germline V gene. This CDR3 has 13 residues.

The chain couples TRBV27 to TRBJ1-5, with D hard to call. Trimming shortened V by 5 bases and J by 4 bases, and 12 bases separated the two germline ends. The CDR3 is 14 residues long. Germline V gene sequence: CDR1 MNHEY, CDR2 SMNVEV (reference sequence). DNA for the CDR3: TGTGCCAGCAGTCAGGCGGGCGGTAATCAGCCCCAGCATTTT. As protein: CASSQAGGNQPQHF.

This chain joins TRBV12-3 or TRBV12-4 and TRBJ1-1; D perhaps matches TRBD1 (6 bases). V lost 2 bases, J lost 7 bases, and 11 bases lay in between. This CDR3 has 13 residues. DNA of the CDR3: TGTGCCAGCAGTTTACGCGGACAGTATGAAGCTTTCTTT. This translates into CASSLRGQYEAFF.